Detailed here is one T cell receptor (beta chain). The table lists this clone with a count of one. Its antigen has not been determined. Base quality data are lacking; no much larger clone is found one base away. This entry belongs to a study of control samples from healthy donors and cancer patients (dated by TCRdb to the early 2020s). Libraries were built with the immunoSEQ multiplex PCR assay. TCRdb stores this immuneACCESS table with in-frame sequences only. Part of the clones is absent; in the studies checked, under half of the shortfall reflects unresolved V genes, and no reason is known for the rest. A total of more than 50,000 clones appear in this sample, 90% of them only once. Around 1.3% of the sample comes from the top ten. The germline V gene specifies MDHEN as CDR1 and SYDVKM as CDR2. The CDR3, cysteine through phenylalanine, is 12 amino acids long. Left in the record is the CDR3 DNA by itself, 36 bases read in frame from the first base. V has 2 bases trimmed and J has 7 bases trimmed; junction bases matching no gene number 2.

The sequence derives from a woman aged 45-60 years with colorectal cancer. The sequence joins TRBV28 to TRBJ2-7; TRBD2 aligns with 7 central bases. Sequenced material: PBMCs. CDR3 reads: CASSLVGREQYF. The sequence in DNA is TGTGCCAGCAGTTTAGTCGGGAGGGAGCAGTACTTC.